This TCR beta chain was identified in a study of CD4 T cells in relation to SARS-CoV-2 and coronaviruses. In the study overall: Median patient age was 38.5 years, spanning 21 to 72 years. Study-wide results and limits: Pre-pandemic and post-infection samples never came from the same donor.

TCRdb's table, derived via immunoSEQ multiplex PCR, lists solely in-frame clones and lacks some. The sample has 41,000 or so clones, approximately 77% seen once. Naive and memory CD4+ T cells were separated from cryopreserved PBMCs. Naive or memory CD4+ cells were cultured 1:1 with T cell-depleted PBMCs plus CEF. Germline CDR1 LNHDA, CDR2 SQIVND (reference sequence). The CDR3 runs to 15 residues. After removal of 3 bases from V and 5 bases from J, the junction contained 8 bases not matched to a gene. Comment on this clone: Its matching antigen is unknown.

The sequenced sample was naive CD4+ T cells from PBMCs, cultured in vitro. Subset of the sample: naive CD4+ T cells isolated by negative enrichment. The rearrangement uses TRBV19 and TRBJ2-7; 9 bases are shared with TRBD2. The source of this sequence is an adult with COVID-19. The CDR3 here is CASSISAGGPNEQYF. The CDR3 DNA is TGTGCCAGTAGTATTTCTGCGGGAGGGCCAAACGAGCAGTACTTC.